These 10 T cell receptor beta chains originate from one sample sequenced in a study of blood T cell repertoires in COVID-19. Measured with immunoSEQ multiplex PCR; TCRdb has only the in-frame clones, and not every one. There are around 260,000 clones in the sample; more than 70% occur only once, and 2.3% lies in the top ten. The sequenced material came from peripheral blood. The origin of the receptors is a woman aged 45-60 years with acute or convalescent COVID-19.

The chain employs TRBV5-6 and TRBJ1-5; TRBD1 agrees at 10 bases. The CDR3 runs 15 residues. Germline CDR1 and CDR2: SGHDT and YYEEEE. With V trimmed by 6 bases and J by 2 bases, 5 bases remained unmatched. CDR3 in DNA: TGTGCCAGCAAAATGACAGGGGGCGGCAATCAGCCCCAGCATTTT. Its translation: CASKMTGGGNQPQHF.

V gene TRBV28 combines with J gene TRBJ2-2, with TRBD1 matching over 9 bases. The CDR3 is 16 residues long. Per the germline V gene, CDR1 is MDHEN and CDR2 is SYDVKM. The V gene end was trimmed by 6 bases and the J gene end by 2 bases; junction bases not matched to a gene: 7. In nucleotides, the CDR3 is TGTGCCAGCAGGATCTGGGGACAGGGAAACACCGGGGAGCTGTTTTTT. Translating gives CASRIWGQGNTGELFF.

V gene TRBV30 combines with J gene TRBJ1-2; no firm D call. The CDR3 is 14 residues long. Trimming shortened V by 1 base and J by 4 bases, and 13 bases separated the two germline ends. Germline values: CDR1 GTSNPN, CDR2 SVGIG (reference sequence). DNA for the CDR3: TGTGCCTGGAGTGGGTCCATGGCCGCCTATGGCTACACCTTC. Translated, it gives CAWSGSMAAYGYTF.

V is TRBV7-2 and J is TRBJ2-7, with TRBD2 as a possible D gene (6 bases). The V and J ends lost 8 bases and 0 bases respectively, with 17 bases between them. CDR1 SGHTA and CDR2 FQGNSA come from the germline V gene. The CDR3 contains 15 residues. As DNA, the CDR3 is TGTGCCAGCGCCCTCCAGCGGGCCGTCTCCTACGAGCAGTACTTC. Residues: CASALQRAVSYEQYF.

This clone was seen once. V is TRBV19 and J is TRBJ2-2; 9 nucleotides line up with TRBD2. Germline V lookup: CDR1 LNHDA, CDR2 SQIVND (reference sequence). This CDR3 has 15 residues. Unmatched junction bases numbered 6, after V lost 9 bases and J lost 1 base. As DNA, the CDR3 is TGTGCCAGCAAACTAGCGGGCCTGAACACCGGGGAGCTGTTTTTT. Amino acids: CASKLAGLNTGELFF.

The chain joins TRBV18 to TRBJ1-2; D remains ambiguous. V lost 2 bases and J lost 0, with 10 bases in between. The germline CDR1 and CDR2 sequences are KGHSH and LQKENI. The CDR3 loop spans 15 amino acids. The CDR3 nucleotides read TGTGCCAGCTCACCAGTCGCGGGAGCTAACTATGGCTACACCTTC. Its translation: CASSPVAGANYGYTF.

CDR3 loop: CASGITSYEQYF. The CDR3 nucleotides read TGTGCCAGCGGAATAACTAGTTACGAGCAGTACTTC. The rearrangement links TRBV7-8 to TRBJ2-7, with D perhaps TRBD2 (5 bases). CDR1 SGHVS and CDR2 FQNEAQ come from the germline V gene. The CDR3 runs to 12 residues. Deletions cut 8 bases from V and 4 bases from J, with 12 bases between.

CDR3 residues: CACYLGGPGELFF. CDR3 nucleotide sequence: TGTGCCTGTTACCTCGGGGGTCCCGGGGAGCTGTTTTTT. The chain has TRBV30 and TRBJ2-2; maybe TRBD2 (6 bases). The CDR3 consists of 13 residues. Trimming took off 6 bases at V and 6 bases at J, with 14 bases between the two ends. Germline V CDR1 and CDR2: GTSNPN, SVGIG (reference sequence). The whole variable domain, filled in from reference TRBV30 and TRBJ2-2, reads SQTIHQWPATLVQPVGSPLSLECTVEGTSNPNLYWYRQAAGRGLQLLFYSVGIGQISSEVPQNLSASRPQDRQFILSSKKLLLSDSGFYLCACYLGGPGELFFGEGSRLTVL.

The V gene is TRBV5-1, the J gene TRBJ2-2; no firm D call. This CDR3 is built from 12 residues. V shed 0 bases and J shed 7 bases, with 4 bases lying between them. Germline CDR1 SGHRS, CDR2 YFSETQ. CDR3: CASSLGGGELFF. CDR3 DNA: TGCGCCAGCAGCTTGGGAGGCGGGGAGCTGTTTTTT. Variable domain in full (rest from reference TRBV5-1 and TRBJ2-2): KAGVTQTPRYLIKTRGQQVTLSCSPISGHRSVSWYQQTPGQGLQFLFEYFSETQRNKGNFPGRFSGRQFSNSRSEMNVSTLELGDSALYLCASSLGGGELFFGEGSRLTVL.

CDR3 nucleotide sequence: TGTGCCAGCAGCCAGGGGCAGACAGCCTACGAGCAGTACTTC. It encodes CASSQGQTAYEQYF. This chain links TRBV4-2 with TRBJ2-7; maybe TRBD1 (5 bases). Between the trimmed V and J ends, which lost 3 bases and 2 bases, there was a span of 11 bases. This CDR3 is 14 amino acids long. The germline V gene has CDR1 LGHNA and CDR2 YNFKEQ.